This T cell receptor (beta chain) appears in the sequencing data of a study of cytomegalovirus exposure and HLA in healthy donors. PCR was performed using 60 Vbeta and 13 Jbeta primers. Here immunoSEQ multiplex PCR was the method, and the copy in TCRdb shows in-frame clones only, minus some. The sample has under 200,000 clones; about 88% are singletons. The germline CDR1 and CDR2 sequences are LGHNA and YNFKEQ. The CDR3 is made up of 13 amino acids. Trimming removed 7 bases from V and 3 bases from J, with 12 bases in between. This chain uses TRBV4-2 with TRBJ1-2; perhaps TRBD1 as D (5 bases). This clonotype was obtained from a man aged 25 to 40 in good health and CMV-seropositive. Sample: PBMCs. In DNA, the CDR3 is TGTGCCAGCACCTCTACGACAGACTATGGCTACACCTTC. Translating it yields CASTSTTDYGYTF.